This TCR beta chain was sequenced for a study of cytomegalovirus exposure and HLA in healthy donors. Overall study findings and caveats: TCR beta V- and J-gene trimming was later associated with a missense DCLRE1C variant. Three chains linked to CMV were shown in vitro to be specific for CMV antigens. Most TCR sequences were uncommon, yet certain public TCRs appeared in many donors. Another analysis was done later, and it associated fewer than 20,000 TCR beta sequences with HLA alleles at 0.05 false discovery rate.

A word on this clone: Its antigen remains unknown.

CDR3 length equals 15 residues. V was shortened by 3 bases and J by 2 bases, with 14 bases between the two germline ends. Germline V CDR1 and CDR2: SGDLS, YYNGEE. The study ran its PCR with 60 Vbeta and 13 Jbeta primers. Assay used: immunoSEQ multiplex PCR; TCRdb lists only in-frame clones, some missing. The sample lists some 120,000 clones; just under 80% were seen once. Sequencing was done on a sample of PBMCs. The chain joins TRBV9 to TRBJ1-2, with a possible D match to TRBD1 (5 bases). This sequence was found in a man younger than 45 in good health and CMV-seronegative. CDR3 region: CASSGEGSSNYGYTF. DNA for the CDR3: TGTGCCAGCAGCGGGGAGGGGAGTTCCAACTATGGCTACACCTTC.